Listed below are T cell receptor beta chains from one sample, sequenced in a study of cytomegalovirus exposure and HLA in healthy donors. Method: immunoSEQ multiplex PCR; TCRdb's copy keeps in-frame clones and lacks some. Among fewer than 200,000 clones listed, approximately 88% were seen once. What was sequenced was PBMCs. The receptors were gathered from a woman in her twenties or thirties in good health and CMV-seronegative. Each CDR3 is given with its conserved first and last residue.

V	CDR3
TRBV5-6	CASSLGSGGNYGYTF
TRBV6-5	CASSFDRGLGYNEQFF
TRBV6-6	CASSYRGRNQPQHF
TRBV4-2	CASRGTGNDEQYF
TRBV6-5	CASTDSYYGYTF
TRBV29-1	CSVGGEAFYGYTF
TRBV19	CASGRDSGANVLTF
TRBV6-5	CASSKTGPPGNTIYF
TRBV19	CASSIDLRYTEAFF
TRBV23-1	CASSHNRRGVGRTLAEAFF
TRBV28	CASSLLGYNGNTIYF
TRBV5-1	CASSPETGGLSTDTQYF
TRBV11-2	CASSSGRTSGVYNEQFF
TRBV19	CASRGRRWGQGQETQYF
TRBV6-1	CASSPRGSGSETQYF
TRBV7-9	CASSPTGQRYEQYF
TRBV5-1	CASSLGTEEYEQYF